The 31 T cell receptor beta chains presented below share a single source sample, sequenced in a study of cytomegalovirus exposure and HLA in healthy donors. 13 Jbeta primers and 60 Vbeta primers were used for the PCR. Libraries were prepared by immunoSEQ multiplex PCR; TCRdb keeps only in-frame clonotypes and omits some of them. The sample has tens of thousands of clones; roughly 88% are singletons. The sequenced material came from PBMCs. These receptors were obtained from a man aged 70 or older in good health and CMV-seropositive.

The chain has TRBV6-5 and TRBJ2-5, with TRBD1 matching over 9 bases. V lost 5 bases to trimming and J lost 3 bases; unmatched junction nucleotides: 7. Germline V gene lookup returns CDR1 MNHEY and CDR2 SVGAGI. This CDR3 is built from 15 residues. CDR3: CASSGPGQGEETQYF. The DNA for the CDR3 is TGTGCCAGCAGTGGTCCGGGACAGGGAGAAGAGACCCAGTACTTC.

The chain couples TRBV21-1 to TRBJ2-7; the table names TRBD1, a call not compared with the DNA. TRBV21-1 is designated a pseudogene. This CDR3 comprises 14 residues. DNA for the CDR3: TGTGCCAGCAGCCGCCCCAGGGTTCGGTACGAGCAGTACTTC. This sequence encodes CASSRPRVRYEQYF.

This chain joins TRBV18 and TRBJ2-7; TRBD2 matches 8 bases. The V gene's germline CDR1 is KGHSH and CDR2 LQKENI. The CDR3 consists of 14 residues. V was clipped by 3 bases and J by 6 bases; unmatched bases: 7. The CDR3 protein is CASSPPSGGGEQYF. The CDR3 DNA sequence: TGTGCCAGCTCACCGCCGAGCGGGGGAGGCGAGCAGTACTTC. Full variable domain (outside the CDR3, taken from reference TRBV18 and TRBJ2-7): NAGVMQNPRHLVRRRGQEARLRCSPMKGHSHVYWYRQLPEEGLKFMVYLQKENIIDESGMPKERFSAEFPKEGPSILRIQQVVRGDSAAYFCASSPPSGGGEQYFGPGTRLTVT.

The chain couples TRBV11-2 to TRBJ2-1, with 8 positions matching TRBD2. Germline trimming cut 3 bases from V and 6 bases from J; bases unmatched to any gene: 7. This CDR3 is 15 amino acids long. Germline CDR1 and CDR2: SGHAT and FQNNGV. The DNA of the CDR3 is TGTGCCAGCAGCTTGGGACTAGAGATGTTCAATGAGCAGTTCTTC. Translating it yields CASSLGLEMFNEQFF.

The chain uses TRBV7-6 and TRBJ1-4; 10 bases are shared with TRBD1. The V segment lost 3 bases and the J segment 2 bases; nucleotides outside the gene matches: 3. This CDR3 is 16 amino acids long. CDR1 and CDR2 (germline): SGHVS, FNYEAQ. The CDR3 loop reads CASSFGTGVTNEKLFF. CDR3 nucleotide sequence: TGTGCCAGCAGCTTTGGGACAGGGGTTACTAATGAAAAACTGTTTTTT.

This chain joins TRBV10-3 and TRBJ2-5, with 8 bases identical to TRBD2. With 4 bases clipped from V and 2 bases from J, the junction kept 6 bases outside the gene matches. Germline CDR1 is ENHRY and CDR2 is SYGVKD. This CDR3 spans 15 amino acids. The CDR3 DNA reads TGTGCCATCAGTGCCGGCGGGGGGCCACAAGAGACCCAGTACTTC. It encodes CAISAGGGPQETQYF.

The V gene is TRBV4-3, the J gene TRBJ1-4; 8 bases match TRBD1. The J segment lost 5 bases and the V segment lost 0 bases, leaving 5 bases of the junction unmatched. Germline CDR1 is LGHNA and CDR2 is YSLEER. This CDR3 has 16 residues. The CDR3 spells CASSQEVRGPNEKLFF. In DNA, the CDR3 is TGCGCCAGCAGCCAAGAGGTCAGGGGGCCGAATGAAAAACTGTTTTTT.

The chain uses TRBV2 and TRBJ1-1; 7 nucleotides align to TRBD1. The ends lost 5 bases at V and 0 bases at J; junction bases unmatched: 15. Germline V CDR1 and CDR2: SNHLY, FYNNEI. This CDR3 is built from 18 residues. The CDR3 bases are TGTGCCAGCAGTATAAATCCGGCCCCGACAGGGCTGAACACTGAAGCTTTCTTT. Translating gives CASSINPAPTGLNTEAFF.

This chain uses TRBV5-1 with TRBJ1-4; D is perhaps TRBD1 (6 bases). V dropped 0 bases and J dropped 6 bases, with 15 bases sitting between them. Germline CDR1 reads SGHRS; CDR2 reads YFSETQ. The length of the CDR3 is 16 residues. CDR3 nucleotides: TGCGCCAGCAGCTTGGAGACCGGGACACAACATGAAAAACTGTTTTTT. Its translation: CASSLETGTQHEKLFF.

The chain recombines TRBV28 with TRBJ2-3, with TRBD2 as a possible D gene (6 bases). The ends were cut back, 7 bases at V and 4 bases at J, with 9 bases in the middle. CDR1 MDHEN and CDR2 SYDVKM come from the germline V gene. This CDR3 has 12 residues. The CDR3 protein is CASIREADTQYF. The CDR3 region has the DNA TGTGCCAGCATAAGGGAGGCAGATACGCAGTATTTT.

As to this clone: Other nucleotide sequences from this sample produce the same CDR3. J is TRBJ2-5 and V is TRBV5-6; 9 nucleotides align to TRBD1. The germline V gene has CDR1 SGHDT and CDR2 YYEEEE. The CDR3 length is 13 residues. The junction had 2 bases not matched to a gene; V was cut back by 4 bases and J by 4 bases. The CDR3 sequence is CASSLDRGETQYF. In DNA, the CDR3 is TGTGCCAGCAGCCTGGACAGGGGAGAGACCCAGTACTTC.

The chain employs TRBV27 and TRBJ2-7, with D possibly being TRBD1 (5 bases). Deletions cut 4 bases from V and 4 bases from J, with 11 bases between. The V gene's germline CDR1 is MNHEY and CDR2 SMNVEV (reference sequence). This CDR3 region has 13 residues. The CDR3 reads CASSSLQGYEQYF. The CDR3 coding sequence is TGTGCCAGCAGTTCTCTTCAGGGTTACGAGCAGTACTTC.

For the CDR3, the DNA is TGTGCCAGCAGTGGGACAAGTGCTAGCAATCAGCCCCAGCATTTT. Protein: CASSGTSASNQPQHF. This sequence joins TRBV6-5 and TRBJ1-5; possibly TRBD1 for D (6 bases). The V and J ends lost 5 bases and 0 bases respectively, with 11 bases between them. This CDR3 comprises 15 residues. In germline, CDR1 is MNHEY, CDR2 SVGAGI.

The genes are TRBV30 and TRBJ2-5, with 9 bases aligning to TRBD1. This CDR3 has 13 amino acids. Germline lookup yields CDR1 GTSNPN and CDR2 SVGIG (reference sequence). The trim removed 0 bases at V and 9 bases at J, leaving 5 bases unmatched. The CDR3 loop is CAWSVTGGSAQYF. CDR3 DNA: TGTGCCTGGAGTGTGACAGGGGGGTCGGCCCAGTACTTC.

This clone was counted once. This rearrangement joins TRBV11-2 to TRBJ2-5; D is undetermined. Germline assignment: CDR1 SGHAT and CDR2 FQNNGV. The CDR3 sequence is 14 residues long. The V and J ends lost 1 base and 1 base respectively, with 7 bases between them. CDR3: CASSLAQLQETQYF. CDR3 sequence (DNA): TGTGCCAGCAGCTTAGCACAGCTCCAAGAGACCCAGTACTTC.

The genes are TRBV18 and TRBJ2-7; D gene unclear. Germline CDR1 and CDR2: KGHSH and LQKENI. This CDR3 comprises 13 residues. Deletions cut 11 bases from V and 3 bases from J, with 17 bases between. CDR3 protein: CAHPARHSYEQYF. The CDR3 nucleotides read TGTGCCCACCCGGCCCGACACAGCTACGAGCAGTACTTC.

The rearrangement joins TRBV16 to TRBJ1-2; D remains unclear. V lost 0 bases, J lost 7 bases, and 12 bases lay in between. Germline-derived CDR1 and CDR2 are KGHSY and FQNENV. The CDR3 is made up of 14 amino acids. The DNA for the CDR3 is TGTGCCAGCAGCCAATCGAACGGGGTCGGTGGCTACACCTTC. Its translation is CASSQSNGVGGYTF.

The gene calls are TRBV9 and TRBJ2-7; tentatively, D is TRBD2 (5 bases). CDR1 is SGDLS, CDR2 YYNGEE, per germline. V lost 4 bases and J 0 bases, leaving 11 bases between the germline ends. The CDR3 covers 14 residues. This chain's CDR3 is CASSTMGSSYEQYF. The CDR3 DNA reads as TGTGCCAGCAGCACAATGGGGAGCTCCTACGAGCAGTACTTC.

This clone appeared a few times. This chain links TRBV10-3 with TRBJ2-5, with 9 bases aligning to TRBD1. The end of the DNA fits TRBJ2-7 better, so the J call may be wrong. Per germline, CDR1 ENHRY and CDR2 SYGVKD. The CDR3 extends over 15 amino acids. This CDR3 is CAISESAQGAYEQYF. The CDR3 bases are TGTGCCATCAGTGAGTCCGCACAGGGGGCTTACGAGCAGTACTTC.

J is TRBJ2-7 and V is TRBV6-1; tentatively, D is TRBD2 (7 bases). Trimming shortened V by 3 bases and J by 1 base, and 16 bases separated the two germline ends. CDR3 length equals 16 residues. Germline assignment: CDR1 MNHNS and CDR2 SASEGT. CDR3: CASSEQGTIPSYEQYF. In DNA form, the CDR3 reads TGTGCCAGCAGTGAGCAGGGGACTATACCATCCTACGAGCAGTACTTC.

The CDR3 protein is CASSLSGGAYNEQFF. The CDR3 DNA follows: TGTGCCAGCAGCCTTAGCGGGGGGGCTTACAATGAGCAGTTCTTC. V and J are TRBV9 and TRBJ2-1; 11 nucleotides match TRBD2. V lost 4 bases, J lost 4 bases, and 4 bases stayed unmatched. Germline V gives CDR1 SGDLS, CDR2 YYNGEE. The CDR3 consists of 15 residues.

The chain recombines TRBV28 with TRBJ2-4; 7 bases align to TRBD1. The CDR3 has 16 amino acids. Germline CDR1 reads MDHEN; CDR2 reads SYDVKM. V was pared by 7 bases and J by 5 bases, with 14 bases of the junction left unmatched. In nucleotides, the CDR3 is TGTGCCAGCAACCAAGGGGGTCGGACAGGCCAAAACATTCAGTACTTC. This sequence encodes CASNQGGRTGQNIQYF.

This rearrangement joins TRBV18 to TRBJ2-1, with TRBD2 matching 8 bases. J lost 3 bases, V lost 3 bases, and 7 bases had no gene match. The CDR3 runs to 16 residues. Germline CDR1 reads KGHSH; CDR2 reads LQKENI. Here the CDR3 DNA reads TGTGCCAGCTCACCCCCTCCGCGGGAGGTCTACAATGAGCAGTTCTTC. Protein sequence: CASSPPPREVYNEQFF.

This clone was seen once. This sequence joins TRBV5-1 and TRBJ2-2; D possibly corresponds to TRBD2 (6 bases). Trimming took off 4 bases at V and 2 bases at J, with 18 bases between the two ends. Germline CDR1 and CDR2: SGHRS and YFSETQ. This CDR3 has 17 amino acids. The CDR3 region is CASSQTLGGSNTGELFF. Written as DNA, the CDR3 is TGCGCCAGCAGCCAGACCCTCGGGGGTTCAAACACCGGGGAGCTGTTTTTT.

The chain couples TRBV7-3 to TRBJ1-1, with D tentatively TRBD1 (5 bases). The length of the CDR3 is 14 residues. Germline V lookup: CDR1 SGHTA, CDR2 FQGTGA. Trimming took off 2 bases at V and 4 bases at J, with 11 bases between the two ends. CDR3 nucleotide sequence: TGTGCCAGCAGCTTATTAGGGGAGGGCACTGAAGCTTTCTTT. Translating gives CASSLLGEGTEAFF.

The chain combines TRBV29-1 with TRBJ1-1; possible D gene TRBD1, 5 bases. Looked up from germline, CDR1 is SQVTM and CDR2 is ANQGSEA. The V end was cut by 5 bases, the J end by 1 base, with 5 bases between. The CDR3 covers 11 residues. This chain's CDR3 is CSVTGNTEAFF. DNA of the CDR3: TGCAGCGTTACAGGGAACACTGAAGCTTTCTTT. The entire variable domain, with the rest obtained from reference TRBV29-1 and TRBJ1-1, is as follows: SAVISQKPSRDICQRGTSLTIQCQVDSQVTMMFWYRQQPGQSLTLIATANQGSEATYESGFVIDKFPISRPNLTFSTLTVSNMSPEDSSIYLCSVTGNTEAFFGQGTRLTVV.

V and J are TRBV28 and TRBJ2-3; TRBD2 matches 12 bases. This CDR3 contains 17 residues. Germline values: CDR1 MDHEN, CDR2 SYDVKM. Trimming removed 4 bases from V and 2 bases from J; junction bases left unmatched: 7. CDR3 amino acids: CASSSLRLAGVTDTQYF. The CDR3 DNA reads TGTGCCAGCAGTTCCCTCCGACTAGCGGGAGTCACAGATACGCAGTATTTT.

This chain links TRBV12-5 with TRBJ1-1; D gene uncertain. Germline lookup yields CDR1 LGHNT and CDR2 FRNRAP. CDR3 length equals 13 residues. With 3 bases removed from V and 8 bases from J, the gap between germline ends came to 13 bases. The CDR3 DNA sequence: TGTGCTAGTGGTTTCCGGTTGAACCGGGAAGCTTTCTTT. Encoded protein: CASGFRLNREAFF.

This rearrangement joins TRBV6-5 to TRBJ2-5; 7 nucleotides agree with TRBD1. With the DNA end fitting TRBJ2-7 better, the J assignment may be wrong. This CDR3 is built from 14 residues. Germline V gene data show CDR1 as MNHEY and CDR2 as SVGAGI. The CDR3 sequence is CASSYDRVSYEQYF. The CDR3 DNA reads TGTGCCAGCAGTTACGACAGGGTCTCCTACGAGCAGTACTTC.

This chain links TRBV19 with TRBJ2-6; no clear D. CDR1 LNHDA and CDR2 SQIVND come from the germline V gene (reference sequence). This CDR3 has 14 residues. V was pared by 8 bases and J by 0 bases, with 8 bases between. CDR3 in DNA: TGTGCCAGTTCCTGGCACTCTGGGGCCAACGTCCTGACTTTC. It is translated as CASSWHSGANVLTF.

This chain uses TRBV7-9 with TRBJ2-5, with D possibly TRBD2 on 6 matching bases. V was pared by 5 bases and J by 5 bases, with 18 bases between. Germline loops: CDR1 SEHNR, CDR2 FQNEAQ (reference sequence). The CDR3 spans 15 residues. The CDR3 protein is CASSPPRDPSETQYF. DNA for the CDR3: TGTGCCAGCAGCCCCCCGCGGGACCCCAGCGAGACCCAGTACTTC.